This passage covers 8 T cell receptor beta chains from one sample sequenced in a study of shared clonotypes between healthy human individuals. Using immunoSEQ multiplex PCR, the repertoire was profiled, and TCRdb retains in-frame clones only, with some absent. The sample consists of hundreds of thousands of clones, about 96% of them appearing once. Naive CD8 cells comprised CD45RO-negative, CCR7-positively selected cells, excluding terminally differentiated effector memory CD45RA+ cells. What was sequenced was naive CD8+ T cells sorted from blood. These receptors were obtained from a man younger than 45 in good health.

V usage is TRBV27 and J usage is TRBJ1-5, with D possibly matching TRBD1 (5 bases). This CDR3 comprises 15 residues. In germline, CDR1 is MNHEY, CDR2 SMNVEV (reference sequence). Trimming stripped 0 bases from V and 0 bases from J, with 6 bases between. The CDR3 reads CASSLSGHSNQPQHF. CDR3 in DNA: TGTGCCAGCAGTTTATCAGGACATAGCAATCAGCCCCAGCATTTT.

The chain joins TRBV7-8 to TRBJ2-7; TRBD1 matches at 11 bases. The CDR3 is 16 amino acids. V was pared by 5 bases and J by 3 bases, with 9 bases of the junction left unmatched. CDR1 is SGHVS and CDR2 is FQNEAQ in the germline V gene. CDR3 sequence (DNA): TGTGCCAGCAGCGCTCGGAGGGGACAGGGGGACTACGAGCAGTACTTC. It yields the protein CASSARRGQGDYEQYF.

V usage is TRBV11-2 and J usage is TRBJ2-1; possibly TRBD1 for D (5 bases). Germline V CDR1 and CDR2: SGHAT, FQNNGV. CDR3 size: 14 residues. V was clipped by 5 bases and J by 6 bases, with 14 bases between them. For the CDR3, the DNA is TGTGCCAGCAGCACGCAGGGTTGGGTCAATGAGCAGTTCTTC. Amino acids: CASSTQGWVNEQFF.

The chain employs TRBV5-5 and TRBJ2-3, with 10 bases that match TRBD2. Trimming cost V 4 bases and J 2 bases; bases outside gene matches: 16. The CDR3 totals 19 residues. Per the germline V gene, CDR1 is SGHKS and CDR2 is YYEKEE (reference sequence). DNA of the CDR3: TGTGCCAGCAGCCAGGGCCTAGCGGGAGTCTCCGACCTCACAGATACGCAGTATTTT. Protein product: CASSQGLAGVSDLTDTQYF.

The V gene is TRBV14, the J gene TRBJ2-1; no definite D call. The V end was cut by 5 bases, the J end by 1 base, with 9 bases between. This CDR3 is built from 14 residues. Germline CDR1 is SGHDN and CDR2 is FVKESK. The CDR3 DNA sequence: TGTGCCAGCAGCTACGGTGTATCCTACAATGAGCAGTTCTTC. It yields the protein CASSYGVSYNEQFF.

The gene calls are TRBV7-2 and TRBJ2-7; D uncertain. Germline loops: CDR1 SGHTA, CDR2 FQGNSA. The CDR3 loop spans 12 amino acids. The V and J ends lost 5 bases and 5 bases respectively, with 10 bases between them. CDR3 DNA: TGTGCCAGCAGCCAGGTATTCGACGAGCAGTACTTC. This codes for CASSQVFDEQYF.

This rearrangement joins TRBV7-2 to TRBJ2-7; no clear D gene. From germline, CDR1 is SGHTA and CDR2 FQGNSA. V was shortened by 2 bases and J by 1 base, with 3 bases between the two germline ends. The CDR3 is 12 amino acids. The CDR3 DNA is TGTGCCAGCAGCTTACAATCCTACGAGCAGTACTTC. This encodes CASSLQSYEQYF.

This clone was found once. The V call is TRBV6-5, the J call TRBJ2-1; TRBD2 agrees at 8 bases. CDR1 and CDR2 (germline): MNHEY, SVGAGI. CDR3 length: 15 residues. V shed 4 bases, J shed 9 bases, and the junction held 11 bases outside the gene matches. The DNA of the CDR3 is TGTGCCAGCAGTTCCTACGATGGGACTAGTTCTGAGCAGTTCTTC. Residues: CASSSYDGTSSEQFF.